Following are 14 T cell receptor beta chains from one sample sequenced in a study of blood T cell repertoires in COVID-19. TCRdb's table, derived via immunoSEQ multiplex PCR, lists solely in-frame clones and lacks some. The data show around 250,000 clones, around nine tenths seen once. Sample: PBMCs or T cells enriched from blood (not recorded which). The origin of the receptors is a woman in her forties or fifties who had recovered from COVID-19.

The chain employs TRBV21-1 and TRBJ1-1. TRBV21-1 is an annotated pseudogene. This CDR3 spans 14 amino acids. The CDR3 protein is CASSKASLAVWAFF. Here the CDR3 DNA reads TGTGCCAGCAGCAAAGCAAGCCTAGCTGTTTGGGCTTTCTTT.

CDR3 DNA: TGCGCCAGCTCAAAGCAGGGACTAGCGGGAGGGGCTAGCACAGATACGCAGTATTTT. This sequence encodes CASSKQGLAGGASTDTQYF. The chain combines TRBV5-1 with TRBJ2-3; 16 bases line up with TRBD2. Trimming at V came to 7 bases and at J to 0 bases, leaving 11 bases not matched to a gene. This CDR3 is 19 amino acids long. CDR1 is SGHRS, CDR2 YFSETQ, per germline.

The gene calls are TRBV6-5 and TRBJ1-1; tentative D call: TRBD1 (5 bases). The V and J ends lost 6 bases and 4 bases respectively, with 12 bases between them. The V gene's germline CDR1 is MNHEY and CDR2 SVGAGI. CDR3 size: 13 residues. The CDR3 DNA is TGTGCCAGCAGAACTCAGGGCATCACTGAAGCTTTCTTT. Translating it yields CASRTQGITEAFF.

The DNA for the CDR3 is TGTGCCAGCAGCTCCGACACCCCTCTCCTCCACTTT. This sequence encodes CASSSDTPLLHF. The chain couples TRBV11-2 to TRBJ1-6; D is unresolved. V was trimmed by 4 bases and J by 15 bases, leaving 13 bases between them. Germline assignment: CDR1 SGHAT and CDR2 FQNNGV. This CDR3 region has 12 residues.

This chain links TRBV2 with TRBJ2-3, with 7 bases aligning to TRBD2. The V gene end was trimmed by 7 bases and the J gene end by 0 bases; junction bases not matched to a gene: 7. The CDR3 length is 15 residues. Germline V gene data show CDR1 as SNHLY and CDR2 as FYNNEI. The DNA of the CDR3 is TGTGCCAGCAAGGGGAGGGAGTCGAGCACAGATACGCAGTATTTT. Translation gives CASKGRESSTDTQYF.

The V and J genes are TRBV27 and TRBJ2-5; D unclear. V was clipped by 6 bases and J by 2 bases, with 10 bases between them. The CDR3 totals 13 residues. Germline V gene lookup returns CDR1 MNHEY and CDR2 SMNVEV (reference sequence). CDR3 region: CASRPNSQETQYF. CDR3 bases: TGTGCCAGCAGACCCAATAGTCAAGAGACCCAGTACTTC.

The gene calls are TRBV5-4 and TRBJ2-7, with TRBD1 identical over 9 bases. CDR3 length: 14 residues. V gave up 2 bases and J gave up 1 base; unmatched junction bases: 1. CDR1 and CDR2 from the germline V gene are SGHNT and YYREEE (reference sequence). The DNA for the CDR3 is TGTGCCAGCAGCTTAGGACAGGGGTCCTACGAGCAGTACTTC. Encoded protein: CASSLGQGSYEQYF.

This chain links TRBV27 with TRBJ2-1, with 7 bases lining up with TRBD2. V was pared by 8 bases and J by 4 bases, with 17 bases of the junction left unmatched. Germline CDR1 MNHEY, CDR2 SMNVEV (reference sequence). There are 17 residues in the CDR3. CDR3 sequence (DNA): TGTGCCAGCGTTGATCTTTCGGCTAGCGGATATTACAATGAGCAGTTCTTC. Protein product: CASVDLSASGYYNEQFF.

The chain couples TRBV7-9 to TRBJ2-7; no definite D call. Trimming shortened V by 1 base and J by 4 bases, and 5 bases separated the two germline ends. Per germline, CDR1 SEHNR and CDR2 FQNEAQ (reference sequence). This CDR3 has 12 residues. CDR3 nucleotides: TGTGCCAGCAGCTTAGTCAAATACGAGCAGTACTTC. The encoded protein is CASSLVKYEQYF.

The genes are TRBV27 and TRBJ1-2, with 8 bases fitting TRBD1. V lost 2 bases, J lost 6 bases, and 2 bases stayed unmatched. The CDR3 consists of 13 residues. CDR1 MNHEY and CDR2 SMNVEV come from the germline V gene (reference sequence). Here the CDR3 DNA reads TGTGCCAGCAGTTTACAGGGGGCGAATGGCTACACCTTC. Translating gives CASSLQGANGYTF.

V and J are TRBV6-5 and TRBJ2-1; D not resolved. This CDR3 spans 11 amino acids. The germline gives CDR1 MNHEY, CDR2 SVGAGI. V lost 6 bases to trimming and J lost 6 bases, with 6 bases between them. CDR3 nucleotides: TGTGCCAGCAGCTATGGCAATGAGCAGTTCTTC. Residues: CASSYGNEQFF.

V usage is TRBV6-2 or TRBV6-3 and J usage is TRBJ1-1; no definite D call. Germline lookup yields CDR1 MNHEY and CDR2 SVGEGT. The V end lost 2 bases, the J end lost 1 base, and 5 bases lay between the germline ends. The CDR3 covers 13 residues. The CDR3 loop reads CASSYQRNTEAFF. The CDR3 DNA reads as TGTGCCAGCAGTTACCAGCGGAACACTGAAGCTTTCTTT.

The rearrangement uses TRBV2 and TRBJ1-3, with D uncertain. Germline V gene data show CDR1 as SNHLY and CDR2 as FYNNEI. Between the trimmed V and J ends, which lost 7 bases and 0 bases, there was a span of 7 bases. The CDR3 length is 13 residues. Here the CDR3 DNA reads TGTGCCAGCACATTTTTCTCTGGAAACACCATATATTTT. Translating it yields CASTFFSGNTIYF.

J is TRBJ1-1 and V is TRBV5-8, with D unresolved. The CDR3 sequence is 12 residues long. Germline V gene data show CDR1 as SGHTS and CDR2 as YDEGEE. V was pared by 1 base and J by 2 bases, with 3 bases between. CDR3 nucleotide sequence: TGTGCCAGCAGCTTGCAAAACACTGAAGCTTTCTTT. It encodes CASSLQNTEAFF.